Listed here are 18 T cell receptor beta chains from one sample, sequenced in a study of T cell repertoires in cytomegalovirus infection. TCRdb reprocessed the reads via MiXCR and lists one record per CDR3 protein. The top ten clones hold roughly an eighth of a sample with about 450,000 distinct CDR3 sequences, roughly 31% of them seen once. The source material was PBMCs. Receptor source: a human donor in good health (CMV status not recorded). Some clones in this sample may be carry-over from other donors' samples.

The CDR3 sequence is CASSLAPGGSSYEQYF. In nucleotides, the CDR3 is TGTGCCAGCAGCTTAGCTCCCGGAGGGAGCTCCTACGAGCAGTACTTC. The rearrangement uses TRBV7-9 and TRBJ2-7; D perhaps matches TRBD2 (6 bases). V lost 0 bases to trimming and J lost 0 bases, with 12 bases between them. The CDR3 spans 16 residues. CDR1 is SEHNR and CDR2 is FQNEAQ in the germline V gene (reference sequence). The entire variable domain, with the rest obtained from reference TRBV7-9 and TRBJ2-7, is as follows: DTGVSQNPRHKITKRGQNVTFRCDPISEHNRLYWYRQTLGQGPEFLTYFQNEAQLEKSRLLSDRFSAERPKGSFSTLEIQRTEQGDSAMYLCASSLAPGGSSYEQYFGPGTRLTVT.

V usage is TRBV11-2 and J usage is TRBJ2-3; D is perhaps TRBD2 (5 bases). The V gene lost 3 bases and the J gene lost 5 bases, with 12 bases spanning the gap. The CDR3 loop spans 14 amino acids. CDR1 is SGHAT and CDR2 is FQNNGV in the germline V gene. The CDR3 nucleotides are TGTGCCAGCAGCTTCGGACCCGGGGAAGATACGCAGTATTTT. This encodes CASSFGPGEDTQYF.

With respect to this clonotype: This clone may be a read error of a much larger clone one base away. V and J are TRBV7-2 and TRBJ1-1, with 8 bases matching TRBD1. The CDR3 is 15 amino acids. The germline V gene has CDR1 SGHTA and CDR2 FQGNSA. CDR3 sequence reads: CASSTQDRVRTEDFF. The CDR3 DNA follows: TGTGCCAGCAGCACCCAGGACAGGGTACGCACTGAAGATTTCTTT.

This chain uses TRBV11-2 with TRBJ2-2, with unresolved D. The CDR3 contains 15 residues. Germline CDR1 reads SGHAT; CDR2 reads FQNNGV. V shed 0 bases and J shed 4 bases, with 9 bases lying between them. This CDR3 is CASSLDRRITGELFF. The CDR3 coding sequence is TGTGCCAGCAGCTTAGATAGGCGAATCACCGGGGAGCTGTTTTTT. Full variable domain (rest looked up from reference TRBV11-2 and TRBJ2-2): EAGVAQSPRYKIIEKRQSVAFWCNPISGHATLYWYQQILGQGPKLLIQFQNNGVVDDSQLPKDRFSAERLKGVDSTLKIQPAKLEDSAVYLCASSLDRRITGELFFGEGSRLTVL.

This clonotype was recorded once. V usage is TRBV5-1 and J usage is TRBJ2-3, with D perhaps given as TRBD1 or TRBD2 (6 bases each). Germline V gene data show CDR1 as SGHRS and CDR2 as YFSETQ. Trimming removed 0 bases from V and 5 bases from J, with 13 bases in between. The CDR3 contains 15 residues. The CDR3 region has the DNA TGCGCCAGCAGCTTGGTAGGGGGGCATCGAGATACGCAGTATTTT. This encodes CASSLVGGHRDTQYF.

This chain links TRBV12-5 with TRBJ1-1; unclear D gene. The CDR3 has 13 amino acids. Germline V gives CDR1 LGHNT, CDR2 FRNRAP. V lost 7 bases, J lost 6 bases, and 15 bases lay in between. CDR3 loop: CASAKEGRAEAFF. The DNA for the CDR3 is TGTGCTAGTGCCAAGGAGGGAAGGGCTGAAGCTTTCTTT.

As concerns this clonotype: It may be a read error: a sequence one base away is much more abundant. The CDR3 DNA reads TGTGCCAGCAGCTTTGTGGGTCGCGAAAAACTGTTTTTT. Translating it yields CASSFVGREKLFF. V and J are TRBV7-8 and TRBJ1-4; D not certain. V lost 3 bases to trimming and J lost 8 bases, with 10 bases between them. The CDR3 loop spans 13 amino acids. The germline V gene encodes CDR1 SGHVS and CDR2 FQNEAQ.

This clonotype was observed a handful of times. This may be a read error, as it is one base from a much larger clone. The rearrangement joins TRBV7-2 to TRBJ1-1; D is uncertain. The germline gives CDR1 SGHTA, CDR2 FQGNSA. This CDR3 is 14 amino acids long. Trimming cost V 3 bases and J 1 base, with 9 bases left between them. The CDR3 DNA reads TGTGCCAGCAGCTTGTACACCCAGAACACTGAAGCTTTCTTT. It translates to CASSLYTQNTEAFF.

As concerns this clonotype: One junction end does not reproduce the germline sequence, and a read error may be involved. The chain couples TRBV7-2 to TRBJ1-1; D unclear. The CDR3 consists of 13 residues. CDR1 is SGHTA, CDR2 FQGNSA, per germline. CDR3 DNA: TGTGTCAGCAGCTTAGTGTGGGGTACTGAAGCTTTCTTT. This translates into CVSSLVWGTEAFF.

Many counts were recorded for this clonotype. DNA of the CDR3: TGTGCCAGCAGCTTAGTCAGCCTAGATACGCAGTATTTT. Translation gives CASSLVSLDTQYF. This chain joins TRBV7-2 and TRBJ2-3; the D is unclear. The CDR3 has 13 amino acids. Germline V CDR1 and CDR2: SGHTA, FQGNSA. Trimming removed 1 base at V and 5 bases at J, with 7 bases between.

A note on this clonotype: This could be a read error, since a much larger clone is one nucleotide away. J is TRBJ2-7 and V is TRBV7-2, with D perhaps TRBD2 (8 bases). Germline V gene data show CDR1 as SGHTA and CDR2 as FQGNSA. The CDR3 is made up of 15 amino acids. CDR3 amino acids: CASSPGGLGSYGQYF. CDR3 DNA sequence: TGTGCCAGCAGCCCAGGGGGACTAGGGTCCTACGGGCAGTACTTC.

This chain links TRBV4-1 with TRBJ2-7, with no clear D. Germline CDR1 and CDR2: MGHRA and YSYEKL. This CDR3 region has 13 residues. V lost 3 bases and J 4 bases, leaving 10 bases between the germline ends. In nucleotides, the CDR3 is TGCGCCAGCAGCCAGACGGAGCAGTACGAGCAGTACTTC. It specifies CASSQTEQYEQYF.

This clonotype was observed a single time. One end of the junction fails to match germline, which may point to a read error. In DNA, the CDR3 is TGTGCCAGCAGTTTACGCGCGCGGGGCCGAGTGACCCCGTACTTC. It encodes CASSLRARGRVTPYF. The chain joins TRBV12-3 or TRBV12-4 to TRBJ2-5; D is perhaps TRBD2 (6 bases). CDR3 size: 15 residues.

Only a few counts were recorded for this clonotype. In nucleotides, the CDR3 is TGTGCCAGCAGCCATGGGGGGCCTCCCCCGCCCAAAAACATTCAGTACTTC. This encodes CASSHGGPPPPKNIQYF. The gene calls are TRBV3-1 and TRBJ2-4; D tentatively reads TRBD1 or TRBD2 (6 bases each). Trimming stripped 3 bases from V and 2 bases from J, with 17 bases between. The CDR3 runs 17 residues. Per germline, CDR1 LGHDT and CDR2 YNNKEL (reference sequence). Filled out from reference TRBV3-1 and TRBJ2-4, the complete variable domain reads DTAVSQTPKYLVTQMGNDKSIKCEQNLGHDTMYWYKQDSKKFLKIMFSYNNKELIINETVPNRFSPKSPDKAHLNLHINSLELGDSAVYFCASSHGGPPPPKNIQYFGAGTRLSVL.

This clonotype was recorded a few times. This sequence joins TRBV6-5 and TRBJ1-1; D is perhaps TRBD1 (5 bases). Germline V gene lookup returns CDR1 MNHEY and CDR2 SVGAGI. The CDR3 totals 17 residues. Between the trimmed V and J ends, which lost 2 bases and 4 bases, there was a span of 20 bases. CDR3 amino acids: CASSYRDGPGGGTEAFF. For the CDR3, the DNA is TGTGCCAGCAGTTACCGGGATGGGCCCGGGGGTGGCACTGAAGCTTTCTTT.

The chain is built from TRBV15 and TRBJ2-3; 9 nucleotides agree with TRBD2. The V and J ends lost 8 bases and 6 bases, in that order; junction bases with no gene match: 9. This CDR3 spans 14 amino acids. Germline-derived CDR1 and CDR2 are LNHNV and YYDKDF (reference sequence). CDR3 nucleotide sequence: TGTGCCACCGGGATGGCGGGGGGGCCCGATACGCAGTATTTT. Encoded protein: CATGMAGGPDTQYF.

The rearrangement uses TRBV27 and TRBJ1-6, with TRBD1 matching 12 bases. The CDR3 contains 15 residues. Trimming at V came to 5 bases and at J to 9 bases, leaving 5 bases not matched to a gene. CDR1 is MNHEY, CDR2 SMNVEV, per germline (reference sequence). In nucleotides, the CDR3 is TGTGCCAGCAGTAAGGGGGACAGGGGGCTTTCACCCCTCCACTTT. Its translation is CASSKGDRGLSPLHF.

The V call is TRBV4-3, the J call TRBJ1-5; 10 bases match TRBD1. CDR3 length: 15 residues. V shed 4 bases, J shed 7 bases, and the junction held 7 bases outside the gene matches. Germline values: CDR1 LGHNA, CDR2 YSLEER. The CDR3 sequence is CASSLRTGGGQPQHF. CDR3 sequence (DNA): TGCGCCAGCAGCCTCCGGACAGGGGGTGGACAGCCCCAGCATTTT.